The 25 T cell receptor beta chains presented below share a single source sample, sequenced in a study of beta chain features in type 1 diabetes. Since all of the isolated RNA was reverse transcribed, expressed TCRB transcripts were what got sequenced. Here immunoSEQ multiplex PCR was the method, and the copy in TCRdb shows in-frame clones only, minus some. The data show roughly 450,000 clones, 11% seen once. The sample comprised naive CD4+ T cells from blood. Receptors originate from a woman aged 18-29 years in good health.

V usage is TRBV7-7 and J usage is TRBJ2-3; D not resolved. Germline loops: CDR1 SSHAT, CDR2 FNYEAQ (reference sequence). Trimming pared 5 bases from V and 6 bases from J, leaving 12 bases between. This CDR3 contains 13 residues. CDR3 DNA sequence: TGTGCCAGCAGCAAGAACGGACGGGATACGCAGTATTTT. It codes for CASSKNGRDTQYF.

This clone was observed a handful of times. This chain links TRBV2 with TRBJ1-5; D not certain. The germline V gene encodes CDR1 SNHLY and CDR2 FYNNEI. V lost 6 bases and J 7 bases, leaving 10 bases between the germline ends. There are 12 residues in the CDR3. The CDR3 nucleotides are TGTGCCAGCAGCGCTGTAGGGCAGCCCCAGCATTTT. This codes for CASSAVGQPQHF.

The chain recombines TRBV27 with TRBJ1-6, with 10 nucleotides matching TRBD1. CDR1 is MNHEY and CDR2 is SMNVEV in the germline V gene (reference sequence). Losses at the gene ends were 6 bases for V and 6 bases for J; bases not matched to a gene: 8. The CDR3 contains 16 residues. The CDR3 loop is CASSRDRGKGNSPLHF. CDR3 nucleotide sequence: TGTGCCAGCAGCAGGGACAGGGGAAAGGGTAATTCACCCCTCCACTTT.

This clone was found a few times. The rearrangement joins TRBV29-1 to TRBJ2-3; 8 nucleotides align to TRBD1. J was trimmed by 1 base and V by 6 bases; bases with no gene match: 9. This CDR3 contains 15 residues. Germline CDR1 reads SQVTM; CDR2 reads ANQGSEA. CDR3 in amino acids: CSVTTGGVGTDTQYF. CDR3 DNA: TGCAGCGTGACCACAGGGGGTGTGGGCACAGATACGCAGTATTTT.

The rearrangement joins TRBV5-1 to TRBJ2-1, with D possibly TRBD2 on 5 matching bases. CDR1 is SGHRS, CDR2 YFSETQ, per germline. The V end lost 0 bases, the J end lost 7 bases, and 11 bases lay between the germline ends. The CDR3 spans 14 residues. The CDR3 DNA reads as TGCGCCAGCAGCTTGGATTGGTCGGGGAATGAGCAGTTCTTC. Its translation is CASSLDWSGNEQFF.

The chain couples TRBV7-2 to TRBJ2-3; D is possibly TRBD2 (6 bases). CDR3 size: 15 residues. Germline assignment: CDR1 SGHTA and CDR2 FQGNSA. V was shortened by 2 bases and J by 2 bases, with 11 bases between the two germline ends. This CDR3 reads CASSLSGVYTDTQYF. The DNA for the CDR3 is TGTGCCAGCAGCTTATCGGGGGTCTACACAGATACGCAGTATTTT. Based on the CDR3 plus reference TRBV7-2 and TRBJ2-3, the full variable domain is GAGVSQSPSNKVTEKGKDVELRCDPISGHTALYWYRQSLGQGLEFLIYFQGNSAPDKSGLPSDRFSAERTGGSVSTLTIQRTQQEDSAVYLCASSLSGVYTDTQYFGPGTRLTVL.

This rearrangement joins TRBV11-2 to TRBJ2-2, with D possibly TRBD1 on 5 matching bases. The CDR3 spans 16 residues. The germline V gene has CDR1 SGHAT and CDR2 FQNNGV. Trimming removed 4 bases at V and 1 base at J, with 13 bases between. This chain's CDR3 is CASSSVQGKNTGELFF. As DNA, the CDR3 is TGTGCCAGCAGCTCGGTCCAGGGCAAGAACACCGGGGAGCTGTTTTTT.

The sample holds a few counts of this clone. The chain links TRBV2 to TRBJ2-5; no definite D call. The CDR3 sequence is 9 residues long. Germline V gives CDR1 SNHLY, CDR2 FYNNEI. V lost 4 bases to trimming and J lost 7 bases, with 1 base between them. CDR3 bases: TGTGCCAGCAGTGGGACCCAGTACTTC. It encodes CASSGTQYF.

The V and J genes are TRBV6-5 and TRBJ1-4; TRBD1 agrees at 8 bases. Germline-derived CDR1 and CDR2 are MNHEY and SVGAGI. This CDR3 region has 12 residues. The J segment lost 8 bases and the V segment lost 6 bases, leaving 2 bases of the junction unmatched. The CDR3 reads CASSRDREKLFF. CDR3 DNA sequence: TGTGCCAGCAGCCGGGACAGGGAAAAACTGTTTTTT.

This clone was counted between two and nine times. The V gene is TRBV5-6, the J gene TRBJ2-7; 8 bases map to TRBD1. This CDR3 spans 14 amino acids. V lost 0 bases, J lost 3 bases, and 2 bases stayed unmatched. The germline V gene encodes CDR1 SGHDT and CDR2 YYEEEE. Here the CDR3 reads CASSLGQGFYEQYF. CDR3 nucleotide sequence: TGTGCCAGCAGCTTGGGACAGGGGTTCTACGAGCAGTACTTC.

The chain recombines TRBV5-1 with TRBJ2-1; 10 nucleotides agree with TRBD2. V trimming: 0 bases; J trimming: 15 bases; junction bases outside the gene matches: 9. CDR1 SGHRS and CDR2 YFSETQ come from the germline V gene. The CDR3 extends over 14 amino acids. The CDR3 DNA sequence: TGCGCCAGCAGCTTGGGAAGCCCTAGCGGGAGTAGGTTCTTC. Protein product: CASSLGSPSGSRFF.

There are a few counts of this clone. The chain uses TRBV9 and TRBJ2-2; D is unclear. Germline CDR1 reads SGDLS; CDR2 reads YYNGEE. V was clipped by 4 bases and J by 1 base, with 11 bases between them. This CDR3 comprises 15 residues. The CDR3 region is CASSLTRQNTGELFF. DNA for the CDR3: TGTGCCAGCAGCCTAACCAGACAGAACACCGGGGAGCTGTTTTTT.

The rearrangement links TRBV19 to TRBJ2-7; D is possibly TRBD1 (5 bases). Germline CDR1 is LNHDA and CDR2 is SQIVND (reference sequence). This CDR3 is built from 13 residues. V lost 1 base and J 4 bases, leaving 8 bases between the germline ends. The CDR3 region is CASSIGQPYEQYF. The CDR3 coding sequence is TGTGCCAGTAGTATAGGACAGCCTTACGAGCAGTACTTC.

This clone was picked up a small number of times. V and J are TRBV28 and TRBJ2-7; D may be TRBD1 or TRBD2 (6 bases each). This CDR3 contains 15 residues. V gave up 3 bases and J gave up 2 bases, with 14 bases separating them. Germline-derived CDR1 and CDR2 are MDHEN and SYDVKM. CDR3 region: CASSLGGDTTYEQYV. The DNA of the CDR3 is TGTGCCAGCAGTTTGGGGGGCGACACTACCTACGAGCAGTACGTC.

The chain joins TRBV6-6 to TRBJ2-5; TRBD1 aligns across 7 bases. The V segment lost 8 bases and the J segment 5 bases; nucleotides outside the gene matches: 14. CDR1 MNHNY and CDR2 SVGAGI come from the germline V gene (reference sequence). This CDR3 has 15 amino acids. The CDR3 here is CASRPGAGGRETQYF. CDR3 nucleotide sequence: TGTGCCAGCCGCCCCGGGGCAGGGGGTCGGGAGACCCAGTACTTC.

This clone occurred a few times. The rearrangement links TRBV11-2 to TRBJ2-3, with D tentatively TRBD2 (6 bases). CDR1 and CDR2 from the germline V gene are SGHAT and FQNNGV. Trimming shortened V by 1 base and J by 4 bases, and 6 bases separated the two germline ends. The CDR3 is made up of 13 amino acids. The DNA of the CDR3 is TGTGCCAGCAGCTTAGCGGGAGCAGATACGCAGTATTTT. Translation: CASSLAGADTQYF.

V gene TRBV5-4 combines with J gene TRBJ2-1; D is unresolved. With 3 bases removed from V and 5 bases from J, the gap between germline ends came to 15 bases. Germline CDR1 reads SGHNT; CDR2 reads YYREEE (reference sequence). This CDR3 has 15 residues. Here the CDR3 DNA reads TGTGCCAGCAGCTCAATGGGTGAGGCGGACAATGAGCAGTTCTTC. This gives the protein CASSSMGEADNEQFF.

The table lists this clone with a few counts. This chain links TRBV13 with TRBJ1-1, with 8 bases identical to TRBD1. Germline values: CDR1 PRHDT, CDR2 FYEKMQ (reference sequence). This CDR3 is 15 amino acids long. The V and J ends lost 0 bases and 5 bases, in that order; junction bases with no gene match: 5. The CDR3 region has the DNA TGTGCCAGCAGCTTAGGTGGACAGGGCGGTACTGAAGCTTTCTTT. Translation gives CASSLGGQGGTEAFF. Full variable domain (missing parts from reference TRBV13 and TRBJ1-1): AAGVIQSPRHLIKEKRETATLKCYPIPRHDTVYWYQQGPGQDPQFLISFYEKMQSDKGSIPDRFSAQQFSDYHSELNMSSLELGDSALYFCASSLGGQGGTEAFFGQGTRLTVV.

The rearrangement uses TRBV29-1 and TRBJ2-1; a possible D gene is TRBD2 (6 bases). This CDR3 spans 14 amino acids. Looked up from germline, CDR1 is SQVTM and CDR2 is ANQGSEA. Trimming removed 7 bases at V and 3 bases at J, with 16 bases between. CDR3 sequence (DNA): TGCAGCGGGCGGCGGGGTGACTTCTACAATGAGCAGTTCTTC. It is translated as CSGRRGDFYNEQFF.

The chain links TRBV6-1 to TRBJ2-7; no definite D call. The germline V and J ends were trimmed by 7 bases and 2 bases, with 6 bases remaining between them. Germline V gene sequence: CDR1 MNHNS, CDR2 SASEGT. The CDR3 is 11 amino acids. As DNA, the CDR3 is TGTGCCAGCAAGTCGACCTACGAGCAGTACGTC. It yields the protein CASKSTYEQYV.

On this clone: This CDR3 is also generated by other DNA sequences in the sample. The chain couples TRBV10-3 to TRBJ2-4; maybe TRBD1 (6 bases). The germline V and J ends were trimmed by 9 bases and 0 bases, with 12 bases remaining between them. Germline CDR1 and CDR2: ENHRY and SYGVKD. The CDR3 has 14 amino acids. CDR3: CAISQGLAKNIQYF. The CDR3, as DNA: TGTGCCATATCACAGGGCTTAGCCAAAAACATTCAGTACTTC.

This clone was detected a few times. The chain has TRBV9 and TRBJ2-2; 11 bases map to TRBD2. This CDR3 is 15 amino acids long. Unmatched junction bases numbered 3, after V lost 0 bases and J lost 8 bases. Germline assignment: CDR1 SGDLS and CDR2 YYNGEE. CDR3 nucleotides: TGTGCCAGCAGCGTAGCTAGCGGGAGGCCTGGGGAGCTGTTTTTT. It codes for CASSVASGRPGELFF.

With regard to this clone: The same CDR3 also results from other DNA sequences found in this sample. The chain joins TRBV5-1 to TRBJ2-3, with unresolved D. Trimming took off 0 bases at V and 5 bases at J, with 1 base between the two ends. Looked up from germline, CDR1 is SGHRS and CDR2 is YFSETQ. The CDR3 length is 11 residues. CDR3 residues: CASSLEDTQYF. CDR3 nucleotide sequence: TGCGCCAGCAGCTTGGAAGATACGCAGTATTTT.

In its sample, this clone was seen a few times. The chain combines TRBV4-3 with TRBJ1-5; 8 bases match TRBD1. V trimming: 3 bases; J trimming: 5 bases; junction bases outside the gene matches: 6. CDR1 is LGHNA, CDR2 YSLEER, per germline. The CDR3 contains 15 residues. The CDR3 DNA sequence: TGCGCCAGCAGCCAGGGGGTCAGGGGGCATCAGCCCCAGCATTTT. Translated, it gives CASSQGVRGHQPQHF.

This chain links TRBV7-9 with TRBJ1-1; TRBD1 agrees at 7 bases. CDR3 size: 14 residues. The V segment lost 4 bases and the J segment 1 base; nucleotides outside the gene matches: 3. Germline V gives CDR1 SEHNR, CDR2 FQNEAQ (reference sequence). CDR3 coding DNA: TGTGCCAGCAGCTCATACAGGGGGAACACTGAAGCTTTCTTT. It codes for CASSSYRGNTEAFF.